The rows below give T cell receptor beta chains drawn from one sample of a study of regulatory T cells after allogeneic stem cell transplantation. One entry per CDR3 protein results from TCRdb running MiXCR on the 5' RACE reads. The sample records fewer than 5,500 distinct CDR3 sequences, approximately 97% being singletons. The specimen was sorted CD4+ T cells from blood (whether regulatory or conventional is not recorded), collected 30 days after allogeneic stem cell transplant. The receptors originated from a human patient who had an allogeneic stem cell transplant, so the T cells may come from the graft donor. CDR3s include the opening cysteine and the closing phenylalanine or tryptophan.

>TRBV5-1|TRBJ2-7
CATSLLAGSMYEQYF
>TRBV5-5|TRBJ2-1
CASSLVARGPEKEQFF
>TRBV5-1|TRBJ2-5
CASGWTVFEAHSF
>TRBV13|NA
CASSVDRGLGRRQYF
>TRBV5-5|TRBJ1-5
CASSSSSRGMNSNHPQHF
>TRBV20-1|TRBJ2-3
CSARSPAGEGDTQYF
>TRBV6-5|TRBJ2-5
CASSPRDGQDTQYF
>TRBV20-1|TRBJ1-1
CSARTPGATREGAAEAFF
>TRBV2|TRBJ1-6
CGSSPVCSYNSALNF
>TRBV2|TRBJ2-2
CASIGVLVAMIREQTF
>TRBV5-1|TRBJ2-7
CTTSRSAGTGSYEEYF
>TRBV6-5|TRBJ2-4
CTSSQGGKSIQYF
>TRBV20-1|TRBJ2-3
CSARDPTGEEDTQNF
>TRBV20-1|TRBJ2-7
CSAEDAGQFVKQYF
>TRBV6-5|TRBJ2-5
CASRAVAARAGAQYF
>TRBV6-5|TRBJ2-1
CASSTLAEGPGEHFF
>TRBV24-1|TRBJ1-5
CATIEGSYSSQPQHF
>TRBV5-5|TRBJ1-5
CASCWAWRGMSSNEPQHF
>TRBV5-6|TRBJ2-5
CGSSPEGQGKETQHF
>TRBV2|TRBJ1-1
CASSFDRWDTEAFF
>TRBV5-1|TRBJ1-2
CASSPPGGLNDGCPF
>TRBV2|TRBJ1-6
CTSSPMGSYNTAQHF
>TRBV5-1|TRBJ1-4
CASVSGTSNEKLFF
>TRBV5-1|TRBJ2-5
CASSSAVLETQYF
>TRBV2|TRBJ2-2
CPSSSDLTGFVGELFF
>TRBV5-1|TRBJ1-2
CACSLRGDTDSDYTF
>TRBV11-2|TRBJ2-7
CASSLAPGAPHDQYF
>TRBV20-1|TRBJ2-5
CSATPASGDQETQFF
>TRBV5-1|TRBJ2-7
CASSRAAGTEYYEQYF
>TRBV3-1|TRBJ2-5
CASSLGSQETQYF
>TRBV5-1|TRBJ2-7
CSSRRTSGTGAYEQFF
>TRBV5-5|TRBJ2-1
CTSSLVARGPGDEQFF
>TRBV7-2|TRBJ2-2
CSCSHRGGGTGELFF
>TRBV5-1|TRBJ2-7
CASSLLGGSMYEQDF
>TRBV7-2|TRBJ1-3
CASSVKDSPSGNTIYF
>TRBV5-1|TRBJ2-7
CSGSLLARAMYEQSF
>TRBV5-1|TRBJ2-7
CASSLLAGSMSEQYF
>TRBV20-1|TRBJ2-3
CSARSPSGDGDTQYF
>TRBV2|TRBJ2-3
CASSFHRADTLYF
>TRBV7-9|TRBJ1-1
CARSGAGNYEAFF
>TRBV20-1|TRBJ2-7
CSAGVGAGGSYEQYF
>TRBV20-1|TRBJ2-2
CSASWGRDRTGGIGELFF
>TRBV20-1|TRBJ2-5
CSAAPTGGEQETQVF
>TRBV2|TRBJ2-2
CASSADREGLIGELFF
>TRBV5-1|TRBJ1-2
CASSLRGRNYGYTF
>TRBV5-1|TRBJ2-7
CASTQGAFYEQYF
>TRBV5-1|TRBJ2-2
CNSSAGTTNEKLFF
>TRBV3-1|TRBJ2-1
CASNQDNDDQFF
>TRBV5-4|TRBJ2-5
CASSRGHSDETQYF
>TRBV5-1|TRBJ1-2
CASRLQGQKDGYTF
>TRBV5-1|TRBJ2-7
CASHPGTSGNYYEQYF
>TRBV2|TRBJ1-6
CASSQMSYKNSPLHF
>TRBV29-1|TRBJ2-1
CSVTHGTGSFYIEQFF
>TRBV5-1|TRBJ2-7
CASHTGTSGNDYEQYF
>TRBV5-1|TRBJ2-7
CACSFLAGSIYEQYF
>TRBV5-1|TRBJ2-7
CSSHPGTSGNSYEQYF
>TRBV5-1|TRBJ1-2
CASRLRGGNYGYNF
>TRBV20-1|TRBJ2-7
CSALNLRSGTGGEQYF
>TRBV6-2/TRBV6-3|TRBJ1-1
CASSLAGMKNEAFF